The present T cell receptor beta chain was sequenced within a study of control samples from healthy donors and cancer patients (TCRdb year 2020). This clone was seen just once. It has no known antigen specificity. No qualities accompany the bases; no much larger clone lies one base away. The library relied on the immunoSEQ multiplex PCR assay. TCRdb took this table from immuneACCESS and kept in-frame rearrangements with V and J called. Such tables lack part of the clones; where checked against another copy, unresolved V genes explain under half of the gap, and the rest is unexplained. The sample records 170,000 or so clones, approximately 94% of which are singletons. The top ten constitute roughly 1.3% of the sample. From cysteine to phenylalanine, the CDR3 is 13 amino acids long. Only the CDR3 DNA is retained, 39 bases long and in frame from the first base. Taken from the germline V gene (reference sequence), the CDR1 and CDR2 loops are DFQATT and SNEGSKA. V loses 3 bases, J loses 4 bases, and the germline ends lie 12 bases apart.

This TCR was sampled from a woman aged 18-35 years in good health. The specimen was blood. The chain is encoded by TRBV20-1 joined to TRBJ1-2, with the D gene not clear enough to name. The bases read TGCAGTGCTAGTCAGGAATTGATCTATGGCTACACCTTC. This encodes CSASQELIYGYTF.